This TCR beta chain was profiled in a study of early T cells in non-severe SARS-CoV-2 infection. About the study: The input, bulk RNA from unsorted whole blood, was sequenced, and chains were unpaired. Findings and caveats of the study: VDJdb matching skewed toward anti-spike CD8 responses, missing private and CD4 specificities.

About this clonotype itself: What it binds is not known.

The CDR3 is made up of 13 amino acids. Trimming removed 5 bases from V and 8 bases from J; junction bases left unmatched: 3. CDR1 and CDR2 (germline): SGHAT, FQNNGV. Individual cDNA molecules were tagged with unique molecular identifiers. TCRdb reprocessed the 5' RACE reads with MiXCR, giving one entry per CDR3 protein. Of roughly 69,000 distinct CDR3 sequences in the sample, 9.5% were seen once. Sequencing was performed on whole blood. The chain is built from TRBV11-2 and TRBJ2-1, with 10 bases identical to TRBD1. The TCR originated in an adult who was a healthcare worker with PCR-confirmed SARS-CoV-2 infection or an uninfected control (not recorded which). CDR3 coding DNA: TGTGCCAGCAGCCGGGACAGGGGCGATGAGCAGTTCTTC. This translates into CASSRDRGDEQFF. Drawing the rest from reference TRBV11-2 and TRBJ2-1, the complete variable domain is EAGVAQSPRYKIIEKRQSVAFWCNPISGHATLYWYQQILGQGPKLLIQFQNNGVVDDSQLPKDRFSAERLKGVDSTLKIQPAKLEDSAVYLCASSRDRGDEQFFGPGTRLTVL.